This T cell receptor (beta chain) was captured in a study of blood T cell repertoires in COVID-19. Study as a whole: Samples representing acute and convalescent COVID-19 were sourced from the United States, Italy and Spain. Sample material is recorded as cDNA or gDNA derived from T cells, B-cell-depleted T cells, or PBMCs.

The method was immunoSEQ multiplex PCR; TCRdb's version includes in-frame clones alone and lacks a portion of them. The table includes a few hundred thousand clones, approximately 89% detected once. Cohorts were based on clinical histories the participants reported. The CDR3 spans 13 residues. Trimming removed 6 bases from V and 0 bases from J, with 6 bases in between. CDR1 is LNHDA and CDR2 is SQIVND in the germline V gene (reference sequence). This TCR came from a woman in her thirties or forties who had recovered from COVID-19. Sequenced sample: PBMCs or T cells enriched from blood (not recorded which). The V and J genes are TRBV19 and TRBJ1-5, with D unclear. In DNA, the CDR3 is TGTGCCAGTAGGCCAGTTAGCAATCAGCCCCAGCATTTT. Translated: CASRPVSNQPQHF.